This note documents a single T cell receptor beta chain sequence. Its specificity is not known. This CDR3 is also generated by other DNA sequences in the sample. Some clones are missing from TCRdb's copy, which holds only in-frame ones; the method was immunoSEQ multiplex PCR. The sample contains roughly 2 million clones, under 97% of which appear only once. Negatively enriched CD4+ T cells were divided by CD45RA into naive and memory. The CDR3 totals 15 residues. Germline V gene sequence: CDR1 SGHNT, CDR2 YYREEE (reference sequence). V dropped 0 bases and J dropped 5 bases, with 12 bases sitting between them. This specimen belongs to a study of shared clonotypes between healthy human individuals. Study conclusions and caveats: Four donors shared 5% to 5.5% of their naive CD4 clonotypes. Lower generation probabilities were found for non-shared clonotypes than for those shared by all four donors. Clonotype sharing levels among donors were expected to vary with sequencing depth.

The J gene is TRBJ2-1, the V gene TRBV5-4; tentative D call: TRBD2 (5 bases). The clonotype originates from a young man in good health. The specimen sequenced was naive CD4+ T cells sorted from blood. Documented subset: CD45RA+ positively selected. In DNA form, the CDR3 reads TGTGCCAGCAGCTTGGGGACTTCGGGAAACAATGAGCAGTTCTTC. Protein sequence: CASSLGTSGNNEQFF.